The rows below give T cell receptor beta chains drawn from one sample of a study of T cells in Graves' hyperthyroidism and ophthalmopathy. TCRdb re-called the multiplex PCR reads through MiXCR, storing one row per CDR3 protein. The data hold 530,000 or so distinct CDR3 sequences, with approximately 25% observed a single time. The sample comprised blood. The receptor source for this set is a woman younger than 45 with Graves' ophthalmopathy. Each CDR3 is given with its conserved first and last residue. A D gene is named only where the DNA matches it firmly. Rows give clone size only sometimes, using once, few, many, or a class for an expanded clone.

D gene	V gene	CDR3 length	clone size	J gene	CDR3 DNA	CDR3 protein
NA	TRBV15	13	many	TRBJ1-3	TGTGCCACCAGCGATGACAGGGGAAACACCATATATTTT	CATSDDRGNTIYF
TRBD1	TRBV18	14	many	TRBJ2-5	TGTGCCAGCTCCATGCGACAGGGCCAAGAGACCCAGTACTTC	CASSMRQGQETQYF
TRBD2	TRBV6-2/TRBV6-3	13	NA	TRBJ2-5	TGTGCCAGCGGCCTGCTAGCGGAAGAGACCCAGTACTTC	CASGLLAEETQYF
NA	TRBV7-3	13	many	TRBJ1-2	TGTGCCAGCAGCGAGCAGGGGATGGATGGCTACACCTTC	CASSEQGMDGYTF
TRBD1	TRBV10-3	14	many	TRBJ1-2	TGTGCCATCAGTGTGGGGGGGACAGACTATGGCTACACCTTC	CAISVGGTDYGYTF
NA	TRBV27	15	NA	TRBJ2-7	TGTGCCAGCAGCCAAGCTCGAGGGTGGACGGACGAGCAGTACTTC	CASSQARGWTDEQYF
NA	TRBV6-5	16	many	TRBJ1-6	TGTGCCAGCAGTTACGGCGCCAGGGGATGGGGTTCACCCCTCCACTTT	CASSYGARGWGSPLHF
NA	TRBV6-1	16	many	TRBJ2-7	TGTGCCAGCAGTGAAGCCTACAGGGTGCTGAGTTACGAGCAGTACTTC	CASSEAYRVLSYEQYF
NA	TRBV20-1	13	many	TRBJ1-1	TGCAGTGCTAGGTCAACAGGGAACACTGAAGCTTTCTTT	CSARSTGNTEAFF
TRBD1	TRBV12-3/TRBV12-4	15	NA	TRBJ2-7	TGTGCCAGCAGTTACCCGGGACAGGGTCTATACGAGCAGTACTTC	CASSYPGQGLYEQYF
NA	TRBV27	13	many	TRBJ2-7	TGTGCCAGCAGTTTGAGAGAAACGGTCGAGCAGTACTTC	CASSLRETVEQYF
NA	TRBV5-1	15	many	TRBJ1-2	TGCGCCAGCAGCGGGGACGCCATTCCTAACTATGGCTACACCTTC	CASSGDAIPNYGYTF
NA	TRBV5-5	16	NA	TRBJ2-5	TGTGCCAGCAGCTTAATCACGGGGAGTGGAGGAGAGACCCAGTACTTC	CASSLITGSGGETQYF
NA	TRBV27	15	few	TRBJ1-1	TGTGCCAGCAGTCCGACCTGGGAAGGAATCTCTGAAGCTTTCTTT	CASSPTWEGISEAFF
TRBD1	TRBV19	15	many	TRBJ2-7	TGTGCCAGTAGCGACCCCGGGACAGGTATCCACGAGCAGTACTTC	CASSDPGTGIHEQYF
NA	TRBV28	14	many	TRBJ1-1	TGTGCCAGCAGTGCCCGGTTGACAGACACCGCTGCTTTCTTT	CASSARLTDTAAFF
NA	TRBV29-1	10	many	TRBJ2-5	TGCAGCGCCGGGCGGGAGACCCAGTACTTC	CSAGRETQYF
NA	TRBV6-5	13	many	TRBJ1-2	TGTGCCAGCAGTTACTCTGCAGGGGACGGCTACACCTTC	CASSYSAGDGYTF
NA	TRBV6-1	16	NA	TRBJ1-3	TGTGCCAGCAGTGATTGGGGGATTGCTTCTGGAAACACCATATATTTT	CASSDWGIASGNTIYF
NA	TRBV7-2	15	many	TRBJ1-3	TGTGCCAGCAGCTTAGCGGTCGACACTGGAAACACCATATATTTT	CASSLAVDTGNTIYF
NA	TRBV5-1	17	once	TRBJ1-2	TGCGCCAGCAGCCCGGTCTCTGGACAGAATAATAACTATGGCTACACCTTC	CASSPVSGQNNNYGYTF
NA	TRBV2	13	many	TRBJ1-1	TGTGCCAGCAGTAAATCAGGGGACACTGAAGCTTTCTTT	CASSKSGDTEAFF
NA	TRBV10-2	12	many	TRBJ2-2	TGCGCCAGCAGCGACTTACCCGGGGAGCTGTTTTTT	CASSDLPGELFF
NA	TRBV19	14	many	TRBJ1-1	TGTGCCAGTAGTACTAGTTTGACGAACACTGAAGCTTTCTTT	CASSTSLTNTEAFF